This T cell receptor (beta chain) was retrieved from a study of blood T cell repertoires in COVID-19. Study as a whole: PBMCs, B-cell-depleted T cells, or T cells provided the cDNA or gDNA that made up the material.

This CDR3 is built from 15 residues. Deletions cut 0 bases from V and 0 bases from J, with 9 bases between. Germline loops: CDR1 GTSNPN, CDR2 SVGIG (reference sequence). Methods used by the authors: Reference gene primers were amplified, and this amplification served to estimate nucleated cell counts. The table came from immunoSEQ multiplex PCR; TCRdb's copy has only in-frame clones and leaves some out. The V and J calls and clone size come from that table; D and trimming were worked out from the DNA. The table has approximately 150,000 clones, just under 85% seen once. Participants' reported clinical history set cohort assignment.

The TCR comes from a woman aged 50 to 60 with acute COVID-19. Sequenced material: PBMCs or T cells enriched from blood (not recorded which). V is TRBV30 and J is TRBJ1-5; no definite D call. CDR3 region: CAWSVASSSNQPQHF. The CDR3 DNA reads TGTGCCTGGAGTGTAGCATCCTCTAGCAATCAGCCCCAGCATTTT.